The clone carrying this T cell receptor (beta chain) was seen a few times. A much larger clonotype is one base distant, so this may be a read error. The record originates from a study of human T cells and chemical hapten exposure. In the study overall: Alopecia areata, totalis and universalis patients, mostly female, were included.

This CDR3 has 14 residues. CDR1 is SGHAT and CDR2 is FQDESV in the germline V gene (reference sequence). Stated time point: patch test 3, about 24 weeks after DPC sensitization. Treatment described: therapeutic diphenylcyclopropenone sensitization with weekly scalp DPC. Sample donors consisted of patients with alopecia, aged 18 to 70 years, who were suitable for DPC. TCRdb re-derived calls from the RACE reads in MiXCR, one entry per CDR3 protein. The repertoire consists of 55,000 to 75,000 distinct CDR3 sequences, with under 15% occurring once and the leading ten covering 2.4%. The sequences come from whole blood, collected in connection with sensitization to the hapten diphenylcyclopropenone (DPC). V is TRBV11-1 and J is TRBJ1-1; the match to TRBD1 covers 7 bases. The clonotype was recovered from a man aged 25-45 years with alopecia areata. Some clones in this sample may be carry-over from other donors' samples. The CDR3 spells CASSLGQPNTEVFF. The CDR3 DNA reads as TGTGCCAGCAGCTTGGGACAGCCGAACACTGAAGTTTTCTTT.